This T cell receptor beta chain was identified during a study of OX40 agonist ivuxolimab in advanced cancers. At the level of the study: Three patients got partial responses; one had hepatocellular carcinoma and two had cutaneous melanoma. General study results and limits: Relative to CD4+ cells, CD8+ T cells on average had more expanded clones. At 0.1 to 3.0 mg/kg and by week 6, CD4+ and CD8+ T cells in the blood had expanded clonally. Partial responders treated at 0.1-3.0 mg/kg exhibited clonal expansion among the lowest measured.

The CDR3 is 13 residues long. V was cut by 1 base and J by 5 bases, with 5 bases left in between. Germline V lookup: CDR1 LNHDA, CDR2 SQIVND (reference sequence). Details on this clone: Antigen unknown.

Repertoires were generated with immunoSEQ multiplex PCR, while TCRdb's copy carries only in-frame clones and drops some. The sample has around 56,000 clones; approximately 82% are singletons. Sequencing was performed on CD4+ or CD8+ T cells sorted from blood, taken in a trial of the OX40 agonist ivuxolimab. The clonotype originates from an adult with an advanced solid tumor such as melanoma, head and neck, liver or kidney cancer. The genes are TRBV19 and TRBJ2-2; D gene ambiguous. This chain's CDR3 is CASSIVGTGELFF. In DNA form, the CDR3 reads TGTGCCAGTAGTATAGTAGGAACCGGGGAGCTGTTTTTT.